These 28 T cell receptor beta chains came from one sample sequenced in a study of T-cell memory formation after mild COVID-19. TCRdb re-called the 5' RACE reads through MiXCR, storing one row per CDR3 protein. The sample has nearly 250,000 distinct CDR3 sequences, 15% seen once; the top ten hold 2.1%. Sequencing was carried out using PBMCs or a T cell subset sorted from them (not recorded which). All receptors derive from an adult woman who had mild COVID-19 (a few samples of this study predate the infection). Cell type and time point are not known.

This clonotype was seen a few times. The rearrangement links TRBV5-6 to TRBJ1-2; D is unresolved. Deletions cut 2 bases from V and 3 bases from J, with 5 bases between. This CDR3 has 12 residues. Germline values: CDR1 SGHDT, CDR2 YYEEEE. The CDR3 reads CASSFIDYGYTF. The CDR3 DNA sequence: TGTGCCAGCAGCTTCATCGACTATGGCTACACCTTC.

This clonotype was picked up a small number of times. This rearrangement joins TRBV12-3 or TRBV12-4 to TRBJ1-1, with 12 positions matching TRBD1. This CDR3 spans 15 amino acids. V trimming: 5 bases; J trimming: 6 bases; junction bases outside the gene matches: 7. Here the CDR3 reads CASSRDRGRAAEAFF. The CDR3, as DNA: TGTGCCAGCAGTAGGGACAGGGGGCGCGCCGCTGAAGCTTTCTTT.

The chain recombines TRBV27 with TRBJ2-7; 13 bases fit TRBD2. CDR3 length equals 15 residues. J lost 6 bases, V lost 1 base, and 3 bases had no gene match. Germline V gene data show CDR1 as MNHEY and CDR2 as SMNVEV (reference sequence). In nucleotides, the CDR3 is TGTGCCAGCAGTTTATGGACTAGCGGGAGTGGCGAGCAGTACTTC. Its protein product is CASSLWTSGSGEQYF.

Only a few counts were recorded for this clonotype. This chain connects TRBV20-1 to TRBJ2-1, with TRBD2 matching 8 bases. The CDR3 is 17 residues long. Trimming at V came to 6 bases and at J to 1 base, leaving 14 bases not matched to a gene. Germline lookup yields CDR1 DFQATT and CDR2 SNEGSKA (reference sequence). For the CDR3, the DNA is TGCAGTGCCCGGCACCCAAGAGCGGGAGTGTCCTACAATGAGCAGTTCTTC. Amino acid sequence: CSARHPRAGVSYNEQFF.

This clonotype was picked up many times. The chain combines TRBV12-3 or TRBV12-4 with TRBJ1-5; D call uncertain. There are 15 residues in the CDR3. V lost 6 bases and J 0 bases, leaving 12 bases between the germline ends. As DNA, the CDR3 is TGTGCCAGCAGACAGACACCCATTAGCAATCAGCCCCAGCATTTT. Translating it yields CASRQTPISNQPQHF.

This clonotype turned up a few times. The chain uses TRBV5-1 and TRBJ2-7; TRBD1 agrees at 8 bases. The ends lost 2 bases at V and 5 bases at J; junction bases unmatched: 6. CDR1 and CDR2 (germline): SGHRS, YFSETQ. This CDR3 is 14 amino acids long. Here the CDR3 DNA reads TGCGCCAGCAGCTTAGGACAGGGTTTCAACGAGCAGTACTTC. Protein product: CASSLGQGFNEQYF.

This clonotype was counted between two and nine times. The CDR3 region is CASSPIFNEQFF. The CDR3 DNA follows: TGTGCCAGCAGCCCAATCTTCAATGAGCAGTTCTTC. V usage is TRBV7-2 and J usage is TRBJ2-1, with unresolved D. The CDR3 has 12 residues. The germline CDR1 and CDR2 sequences are SGHTA and FQGNSA. V was clipped by 5 bases and J by 6 bases, with 8 bases between them.

Comments on this clonotype: The junction does not match germline at one end; this may be a read error. The V and J genes are TRBV7-2 and TRBJ2-7; 11 bases fit TRBD2. The CDR3 has 14 residues. CDR1 and CDR2 from the germline V gene are SGHTA and FQGNSA. The DNA of the CDR3 is TGTGCCAGCAGCATAGCGGGAGGGCCCCTCGAGCAGTACTTC. Translation gives CASSIAGGPLEQYF.

This clonotype was found a few times. The rearrangement links TRBV12-3 or TRBV12-4 to TRBJ1-1; D is uncertain. The V end was cut by 6 bases, the J end by 3 bases, with 17 bases between. This CDR3 region has 15 residues. As DNA, the CDR3 is TGTGCCAGCAGCCGCATCAGAGTTCGGGACACTGAAGCTTTCTTT. Amino acids: CASSRIRVRDTEAFF.

This clonotype has at least ten counts. The gene calls are TRBV27 and TRBJ2-5, with D possibly being TRBD2 (6 bases). Germline V gene lookup returns CDR1 MNHEY and CDR2 SMNVEV (reference sequence). With 7 bases removed from V and 5 bases from J, the gap between germline ends came to 20 bases. The CDR3 length is 15 residues. The CDR3 sequence: CASTSGAGRTETQYF. The CDR3 region has the DNA TGTGCCAGCACCTCCGGGGCAGGGAGGACGGAGACCCAGTACTTC.

The V and J genes are TRBV6-5 and TRBJ1-1; the D gene is possibly TRBD1 (5 bases). Germline values: CDR1 MNHEY, CDR2 SVGAGI. V dropped 2 bases and J dropped 0 bases, with 10 bases sitting between them. The CDR3 totals 15 residues. This chain's CDR3 is CASSYPDSMNTEAFF. The CDR3, as DNA: TGTGCCAGCAGTTACCCCGACAGCATGAACACTGAAGCTTTCTTT.

This clonotype was counted a few times. The genes are TRBV5-1 and TRBJ2-2; D may match TRBD1 or TRBD2 (5 bases each). The CDR3 covers 17 residues. Trimming left V 1 base short and J 5 bases short, with 18 bases between. CDR1 is SGHRS and CDR2 is YFSETQ in the germline V gene. Here the CDR3 reads CASSLNAPGTRTGELFF. The CDR3 nucleotides are TGCGCCAGCAGCTTGAATGCGCCAGGGACGAGGACCGGGGAGCTGTTTTTT.

The V gene is TRBV6-2 or TRBV6-3, the J gene TRBJ1-5, with a tentative D call TRBD1 (5 bases). CDR3 length equals 14 residues. Trimming removed 7 bases from V and 2 bases from J, with 12 bases in between. Germline CDR1 MNHEY, CDR2 SVGEGT. The DNA of the CDR3 is TGTGCCAGCAAAGGGACGGGTGGCAATCAGCCCCAGCATTTT. Its translation is CASKGTGGNQPQHF.

This clonotype has a handful of counts. This rearrangement joins TRBV5-1 to TRBJ1-1; maybe TRBD1 (6 bases). Trimming left V 1 base short and J 4 bases short, with 14 bases between. The CDR3 runs to 15 residues. The germline V gene encodes CDR1 SGHRS and CDR2 YFSETQ. CDR3 in DNA: TGCGCCAGCAGCTTGTTCGGGGGCAAGGGCACTGAAGCTTTCTTT. Protein: CASSLFGGKGTEAFF.

The gene calls are TRBV7-8 and TRBJ1-2; D call uncertain. Per germline, CDR1 SGHVS and CDR2 FQNEAQ. The V and J ends lost 5 bases and 8 bases respectively, with 12 bases between them. The CDR3 extends over 12 amino acids. The chain's CDR3 is CASSREGYGYTF. The CDR3 DNA is TGTGCCAGCAGCAGAGAAGGGTACGGCTACACCTTC.

This clonotype was seen only a few times. The gene calls are TRBV9 and TRBJ2-3; D possibly corresponds to TRBD1 (5 bases). This CDR3 has 15 residues. V shed 0 bases and J shed 1 base, with 9 bases lying between them. Germline CDR1 SGDLS, CDR2 YYNGEE. The CDR3 coding sequence is TGTGCCAGCAGCGTAGGGGGCGGCGGCACAGATACGCAGTATTTT. Translating gives CASSVGGGGTDTQYF. Complete variable domain (other parts from reference TRBV9 and TRBJ2-3): DSGVTQTPKHLITATGQRVTLRCSPRSGDLSVYWYQQSLDQGLQFLIQYYNGEERAKGNILERFSAQQFPDLHSELNLSSLELGDSALYFCASSVGGGGTDTQYFGPGTRLTVL.

The rearrangement links TRBV6-2 or TRBV6-3 to TRBJ2-2; 12 nucleotides agree with TRBD1. Looked up from germline, CDR1 is MNHEY and CDR2 is SVGEGT. This CDR3 comprises 15 residues. V lost 6 bases, J lost 7 bases, and 6 bases stayed unmatched. This CDR3 is CASSRRDRGHGELFF. CDR3 coding DNA: TGTGCCAGCAGCCGTCGGGACAGGGGGCACGGGGAGCTGTTTTTT.

The chain uses TRBV3-1 and TRBJ1-2; no clear D. The CDR3 consists of 13 residues. Germline CDR1 is LGHDT and CDR2 is YNNKEL (reference sequence). V shed 1 base and J shed 5 bases, with 8 bases lying between them. As DNA, the CDR3 is TGTGCCAGCAGCCAAGCGATTCGGTATGGCTACACCTTC. Translated, it gives CASSQAIRYGYTF.

The V and J genes are TRBV10-3 and TRBJ1-1; 8 bases are a match to TRBD1. This CDR3 has 17 residues. Germline CDR1 and CDR2: ENHRY and SYGVKD. J gave up 0 bases and V 5 bases, and 11 bases lay outside the gene matches. The CDR3 protein is CAISQFSGQGLNTEAFF. For the CDR3, the DNA is TGTGCCATCAGTCAATTTTCTGGACAGGGTTTGAACACTGAAGCTTTCTTT.

This clonotype has a handful of counts. The V gene is TRBV20-1, the J gene TRBJ1-5, with D possibly being TRBD1 (5 bases). Trimming pared 5 bases from V and 1 base from J, leaving 15 bases between. The CDR3 covers 15 residues. The germline CDR1 and CDR2 sequences are DFQATT and SNEGSKA (reference sequence). CDR3 loop: CSAQKRRGSNQPQHF. The DNA for the CDR3 is TGCAGTGCTCAAAAAAGGAGGGGAAGCAATCAGCCCCAGCATTTT.

This clonotype was observed a handful of times. The gene calls are TRBV7-6 and TRBJ1-2; D not resolved. Trimming took off 2 bases at V and 7 bases at J, with 8 bases between the two ends. The V gene's germline CDR1 is SGHVS and CDR2 FNYEAQ. The CDR3 is 12 amino acids. The CDR3: CASSLIDGGYTF. The DNA for the CDR3 is TGTGCCAGCAGCTTAATTGACGGTGGCTACACCTTC.

This clonotype was detected many times. This chain links TRBV6-1 with TRBJ1-5, with D tentatively TRBD1 (6 bases). Germline-derived CDR1 and CDR2 are MNHNS and SASEGT. Deletions cut 3 bases from V and 1 base from J, with 19 bases between. This CDR3 has 18 residues. The CDR3 loop reads CASSDQVGRGISNQPQHF. The CDR3 bases are TGTGCCAGCAGTGACCAAGTGGGTAGGGGGATCAGCAATCAGCCCCAGCATTTT.

A few counts support this clonotype. The genes are TRBV9 and TRBJ2-3, with 7 bases fitting TRBD2. The CDR3 is made up of 16 amino acids. Trimming at V came to 3 bases and at J to 0 bases, leaving 7 bases not matched to a gene. Per the germline V gene, CDR1 is SGDLS and CDR2 is YYNGEE. CDR3 residues: CASSGHVGRSTDTQYF. In nucleotides, the CDR3 is TGTGCCAGCAGCGGGCACGTCGGGAGGAGCACAGATACGCAGTATTTT.

This clonotype was counted ten times or more. This chain links TRBV5-1 with TRBJ1-2; no reliable D call. V lost 2 bases to trimming and J lost 8 bases, with 13 bases between them. Germline V gene data show CDR1 as SGHRS and CDR2 as YFSETQ. The CDR3 has 13 residues. This CDR3 reads CASSFRGMHGYTF. The DNA of the CDR3 is TGCGCCAGCAGCTTTCGAGGAATGCACGGCTACACCTTC. Combining the CDR3 with reference TRBV5-1 and TRBJ1-2 gives the whole variable domain KAGVTQTPRYLIKTRGQQVTLSCSPISGHRSVSWYQQTPGQGLQFLFEYFSETQRNKGNFPGRFSGRQFSNSRSEMNVSTLELGDSALYLCASSFRGMHGYTFGSGTRLTVV.

This clonotype was recorded many times. The chain joins TRBV12-3 or TRBV12-4 to TRBJ2-7; D might be TRBD2 (7 bases). Trimming removed 6 bases at V and 4 bases at J, with 13 bases between. The CDR3 has 13 residues. CDR3 region: CASRRGGPYEQYF. The CDR3 DNA is TGTGCCAGCAGGAGGGGGGGTCCGTACGAGCAGTACTTC.

In this sample, this clonotype turned up many times. This chain joins TRBV6-6 and TRBJ2-5; 10 bases match TRBD1. Germline CDR1 MNHNY, CDR2 SVGAGI (reference sequence). The V and J ends lost 6 bases and 5 bases, in that order; junction bases with no gene match: 9. The CDR3 is 15 residues long. The chain's CDR3 is CASRERDRGWETQYF. CDR3 DNA sequence: TGTGCCAGCAGGGAAAGGGACAGGGGATGGGAGACCCAGTACTTC.

This clonotype was picked up a small number of times. This chain connects TRBV6-2 or TRBV6-3 to TRBJ2-7, with 10 bases identical to TRBD1. The germline CDR1 and CDR2 sequences are MNHEY and SVGEGT. V lost 7 bases and J lost 2; bases outside the gene matches: 5. This CDR3 is 14 amino acids long. The CDR3 reads CASTRQGAAYEQYF. The CDR3 DNA reads TGTGCCAGCACACGACAGGGGGCCGCCTACGAGCAGTACTTC.

This clonotype showed up just a few times. This sequence joins TRBV20-1 and TRBJ2-7, with D perhaps TRBD2 (5 bases). CDR1 DFQATT and CDR2 SNEGSKA come from the germline V gene (reference sequence). Trimming shortened V by 7 bases and J by 3 bases, and 19 bases separated the two germline ends. The CDR3 runs 14 residues. As DNA, the CDR3 is TGCAGTGTTCAATCCGGGATAACCGACTACGAGCAGTACTTC. Translated: CSVQSGITDYEQYF.